This T cell receptor (beta chain) was recorded in a study of Graves' ophthalmopathy and Graves' hyperthyroidism. RNA transcripts provided the template for amplifying TCR beta CDR3 regions. HTBI primers primed a first-round RT-PCR, and a second-round multiplex PCR followed. TCRdb re-derived calls from the multiplex PCR reads in MiXCR, one entry per CDR3 protein. The table has hundreds of thousands of distinct CDR3 sequences, 40% to 50% seen once; the top ten hold over 40%. With regard to this clonotype: What it binds is unknown.

The CDR3 totals 15 residues. Germline CDR1 and CDR2: WSHSY and SAAADI. V was clipped by 5 bases and J by 2 bases, with 16 bases between them. Findings and limits, study-wide: Blood was where most expanded thyroid clonotypes above 0.001 frequency also turned up.

Sequencing was done on a sample of peripheral blood. The clonotype was recovered from an adult man with Graves' ophthalmopathy. The chain is built from TRBV10-2 and TRBJ2-7; possibly TRBD1 or TRBD2 for D (5 bases each). CDR3 sequence (DNA): TGCGCCAGCAGTCCCCACCGGGACCCGGCCTACGAGCAGTACTTC. The encoded protein is CASSPHRDPAYEQYF.